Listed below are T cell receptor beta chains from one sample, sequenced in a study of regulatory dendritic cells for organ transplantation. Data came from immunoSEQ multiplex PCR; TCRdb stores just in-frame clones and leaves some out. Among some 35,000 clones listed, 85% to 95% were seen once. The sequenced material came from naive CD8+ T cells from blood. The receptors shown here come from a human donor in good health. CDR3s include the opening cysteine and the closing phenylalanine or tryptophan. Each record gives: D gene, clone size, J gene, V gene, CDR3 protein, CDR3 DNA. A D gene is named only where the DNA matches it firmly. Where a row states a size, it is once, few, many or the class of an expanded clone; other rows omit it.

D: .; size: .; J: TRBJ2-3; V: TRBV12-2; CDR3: CASRAPRGVARGPRTDTQYF; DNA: TGTGCAAGTCGCGCACCACGGGGGGTAGCCCGGGGCCCCCGCACAGATACGCAGTATTTT
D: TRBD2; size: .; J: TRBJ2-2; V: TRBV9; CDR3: CASSGGLAGVYTGELFF; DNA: TGTGCCAGCAGCGGTGGACTAGCGGGAGTTTATACCGGGGAGCTGTTTTTT
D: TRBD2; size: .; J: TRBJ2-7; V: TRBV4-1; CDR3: CASSQVVRGASEQYF; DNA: TGCGCCAGCAGCCAAGTAGTGCGGGGGGCCTCCGAGCAGTACTTC
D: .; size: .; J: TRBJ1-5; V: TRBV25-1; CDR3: CASSDGTEGWQPQHF; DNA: TGTGCCAGCAGTGACGGGACTGAGGGATGGCAGCCCCAGCATTTT
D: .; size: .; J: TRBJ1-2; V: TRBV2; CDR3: CASSEPTGGYTF; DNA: TGTGCCAGCAGTGAACCCACGGGGGGCTACACCTTC
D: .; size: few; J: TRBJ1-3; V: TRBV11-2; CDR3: CASSSTYGTIYF; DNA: TGTGCCAGCAGCTCCACTTACGGCACCATATATTTT
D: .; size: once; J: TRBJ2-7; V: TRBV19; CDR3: CASSIDLETIPYEQYF; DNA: TGTGCCAGTAGTATAGATCTGGAAACCATCCCCTACGAGCAGTACTTC
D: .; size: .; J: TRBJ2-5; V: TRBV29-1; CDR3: CSVEEVGRGYGTQYF; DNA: TGCAGCGTTGAAGAAGTAGGACGCGGGTATGGGACCCAGTACTTC
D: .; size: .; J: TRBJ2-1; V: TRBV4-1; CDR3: CASSRREKGDEQFF; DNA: TGCGCCAGCAGCCGAAGGGAAAAAGGAGATGAGCAGTTCTTC
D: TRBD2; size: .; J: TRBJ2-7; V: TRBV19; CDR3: CASSILAGVRDEQYF; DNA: TGTGCCAGTAGTATACTAGCGGGGGTGCGGGACGAGCAGTACTTC
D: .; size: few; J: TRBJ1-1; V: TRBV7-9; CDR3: CASSLLGTEAFF; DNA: TGTGCCAGCAGCCTTTTGGGGACTGAAGCTTTCTTT
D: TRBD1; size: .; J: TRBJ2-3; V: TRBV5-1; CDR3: CASSPAGGSDTQYF; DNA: TGCGCCAGCAGCCCCGCAGGGGGTTCAGATACGCAGTATTTT
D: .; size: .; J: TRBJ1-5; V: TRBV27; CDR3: CASSQTGLHNQPQHF; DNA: TGTGCCAGCAGTCAAACAGGGCTACACAATCAGCCCCAGCATTTT
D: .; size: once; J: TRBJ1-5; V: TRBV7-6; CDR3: CASSLLGGAGNQPQHF; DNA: TGTGCCAGCAGCTTATTGGGGGGCGCGGGCAATCAGCCCCAGCATTTT
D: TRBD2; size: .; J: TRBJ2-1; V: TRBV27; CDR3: CASSSLAGGRGEQFF; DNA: TGTGCCAGCAGTTCGCTAGCGGGGGGGCGGGGTGAGCAGTTCTTC
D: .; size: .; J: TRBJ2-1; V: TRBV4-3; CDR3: CASSQAYNEQFF; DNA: TGCGCCAGCAGCCAAGCCTACAATGAGCAGTTCTTC
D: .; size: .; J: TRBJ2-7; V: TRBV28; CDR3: CASSWMWSEQYF; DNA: TGTGCCAGCAGTTGGATGTGGAGCGAGCAGTACTTC
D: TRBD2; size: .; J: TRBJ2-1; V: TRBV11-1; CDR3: CASSLDGLGLGGPEQFF; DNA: TGTGCCAGCAGCTTAGATGGTTTAGGACTAGGTGGACCTGAGCAGTTCTTC
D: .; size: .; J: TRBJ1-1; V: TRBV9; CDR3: CASSPLRASRDTEAFF; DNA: TGTGCCAGCAGCCCCCTCCGTGCCTCAAGGGACACTGAAGCTTTCTTT
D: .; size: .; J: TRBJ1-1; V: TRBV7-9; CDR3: CASSLLGVRPLMNTEAFF; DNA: TGTGCCAGCAGCTTATTAGGGGTTAGACCACTCATGAACACTGAAGCTTTCTTT
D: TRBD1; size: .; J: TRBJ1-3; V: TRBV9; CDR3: CASSVATMGLTVGQEFSGNTIYF; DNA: TGTGCCAGCAGCGTAGCTACGATGGGCCTAACTGTCGGACAGGAATTCTCTGGAAACACCATATATTTT
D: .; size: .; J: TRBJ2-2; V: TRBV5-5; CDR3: CASSLYGGGTGELFF; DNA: TGTGCCAGCAGCTTGTACGGTGGGGGAACCGGGGAGCTGTTTTTT
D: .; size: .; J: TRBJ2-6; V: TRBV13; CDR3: CASSGTVGPGANVLTF; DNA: TGTGCCAGCAGTGGAACGGTGGGGCCTGGGGCCAACGTCCTGACTTTC
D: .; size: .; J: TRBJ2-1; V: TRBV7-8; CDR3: CASSLNIGMNEQFF; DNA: TGTGCCAGCAGCTTAAATATAGGGATGAATGAGCAGTTCTTC
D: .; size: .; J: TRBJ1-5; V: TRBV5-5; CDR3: CASSLGGGTQPQHF; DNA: TGTGCCAGCAGCTTGGGGGGGGGAACCCAGCCCCAGCATTTT
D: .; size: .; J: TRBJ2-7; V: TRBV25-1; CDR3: CASSEWDARSYEQYF; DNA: TGTGCCAGCAGTGAATGGGACGCCCGCTCCTACGAGCAGTACTTC
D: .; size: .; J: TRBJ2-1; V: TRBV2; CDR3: CASSRGSSEQFF; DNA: TGTGCCAGCAGCAGAGGGTCAAGTGAGCAGTTCTTC
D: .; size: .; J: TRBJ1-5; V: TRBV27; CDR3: CASSVGHAGNQPQHF; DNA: TGTGCCAGCAGTGTTGGACACGCTGGCAATCAGCCCCAGCATTTT
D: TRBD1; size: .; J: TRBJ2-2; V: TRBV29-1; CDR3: CSVAGTGVKGDTGELFF; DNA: TGCAGCGTCGCGGGGACAGGGGTTAAGGGGGACACCGGGGAGCTGTTTTTT
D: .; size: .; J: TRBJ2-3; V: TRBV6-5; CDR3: CASSYGLSDTQYF; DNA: TGTGCCAGCAGTTACGGGCTTTCCGATACGCAGTATTTT
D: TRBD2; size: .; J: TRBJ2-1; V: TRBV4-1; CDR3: CASSLDPPGLAYNEQFF; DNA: TGCGCCAGCAGCCTCGACCCTCCGGGACTAGCCTACAATGAGCAGTTCTTC
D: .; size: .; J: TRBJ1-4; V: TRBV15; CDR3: CATSRPIGLGIVKLFF; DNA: TGTGCCACCAGCAGGCCTATAGGACTTGGGATCGTAAAACTGTTTTTT
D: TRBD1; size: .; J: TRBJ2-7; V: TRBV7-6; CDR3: CASSYRGSYEQYF; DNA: TGTGCCAGCAGCTACAGGGGCTCCTACGAGCAGTACTTC
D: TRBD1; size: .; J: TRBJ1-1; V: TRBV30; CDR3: CAWSEGQAEAFF; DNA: TGTGCCTGGAGTGAGGGACAGGCTGAAGCTTTCTTT
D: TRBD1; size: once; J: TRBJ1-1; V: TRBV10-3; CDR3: CAIRTGQGTEAFF; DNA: TGTGCCATCAGGACGGGACAGGGCACTGAAGCTTTCTTT
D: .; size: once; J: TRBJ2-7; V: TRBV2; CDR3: CASGGDSQYEQYF; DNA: TGTGCCAGCGGTGGGGACTCCCAATACGAGCAGTACTTC
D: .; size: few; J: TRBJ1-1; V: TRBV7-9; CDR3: CASSLAEAFF; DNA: TGTGCCAGCAGCTTGGCTGAAGCTTTCTTT
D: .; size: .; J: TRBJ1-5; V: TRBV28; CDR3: CASTPYTGSQPQHF; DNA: TGTGCCAGCACCCCATACACGGGATCTCAGCCCCAGCATTTT
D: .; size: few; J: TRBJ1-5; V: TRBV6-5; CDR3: CASRGESNQPQHF; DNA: TGTGCCAGCAGAGGGGAGAGCAATCAGCCCCAGCATTTT
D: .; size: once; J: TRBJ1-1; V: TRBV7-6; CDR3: CASSLLKADPEAFF; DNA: TGTGCCAGCAGCTTATTAAAGGCGGACCCTGAAGCTTTCTTT
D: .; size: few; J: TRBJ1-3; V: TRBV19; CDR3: CASSFSTGNTIYF; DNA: TGTGCCAGTAGTTTTTCCACTGGAAACACCATATATTTT
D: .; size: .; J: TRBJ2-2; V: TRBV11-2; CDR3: CASSRWGVDSSGELFF; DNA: TGTGCCAGCAGCCGGTGGGGGGTAGATTCTTCCGGGGAGCTGTTTTTT
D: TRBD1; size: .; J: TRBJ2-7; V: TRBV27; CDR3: CASSPSWGQGYEQYF; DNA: TGTGCCAGCAGTCCGAGTTGGGGACAGGGATACGAGCAGTACTTC
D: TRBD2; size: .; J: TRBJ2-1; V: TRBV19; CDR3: CASSMLAVTYNEQFF; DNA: TGTGCCAGTAGTATGCTAGCGGTAACCTACAATGAGCAGTTCTTC
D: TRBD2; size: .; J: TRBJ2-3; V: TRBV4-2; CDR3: CASSQLLAASTDTQYF; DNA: TGTGCCAGCAGCCAACTGCTAGCGGCTAGCACAGATACGCAGTATTTT
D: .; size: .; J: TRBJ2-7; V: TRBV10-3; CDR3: CAIRRQDVYEQYF; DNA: TGTGCCATCCGAAGACAGGACGTTTACGAGCAGTACTTC
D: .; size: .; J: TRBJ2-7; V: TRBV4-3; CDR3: CASSQDIFSGTSSYEQYF; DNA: TGCGCCAGCAGCCAAGATATTTTCTCCGGGACATCGTCCTACGAGCAGTACTTC
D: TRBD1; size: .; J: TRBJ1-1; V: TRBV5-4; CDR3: CASSLSRGLGTEAFF; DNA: TGTGCCAGCAGCTTGTCCAGGGGGCTGGGCACTGAAGCTTTCTTT
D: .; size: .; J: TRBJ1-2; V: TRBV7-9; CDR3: CASSLGQIHYGYTF; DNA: TGTGCCAGCAGCTTAGGCCAGATTCATTATGGCTACACCTTC
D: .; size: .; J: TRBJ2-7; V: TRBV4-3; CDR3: CASSQGRLALYEQYF; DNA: TGCGCCAGCAGCCAAGGTCGGCTAGCGCTTTACGAGCAGTACTTC
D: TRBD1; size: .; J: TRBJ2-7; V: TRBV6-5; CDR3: CASMGQSSYEQYF; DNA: TGTGCCAGCATGGGACAGAGCTCCTACGAGCAGTACTTC
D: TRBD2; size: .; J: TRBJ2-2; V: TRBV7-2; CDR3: CASSPGLAGVWTGELFF; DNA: TGTGCCAGCAGCCCCGGACTAGCGGGAGTTTGGACCGGGGAGCTGTTTTTT
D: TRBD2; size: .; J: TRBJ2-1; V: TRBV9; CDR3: CASGRAGGTYNEQFF; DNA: TGTGCCAGCGGACGAGCGGGAGGAACCTACAATGAGCAGTTCTTC
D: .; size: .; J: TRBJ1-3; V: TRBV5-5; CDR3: CASSPRTQTSGNTIYF; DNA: TGTGCCAGCAGCCCAAGGACTCAGACCTCTGGAAACACCATATATTTT
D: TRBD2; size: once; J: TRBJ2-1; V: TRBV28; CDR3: CASSPAGGTYNEQFF; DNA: TGTGCCAGCAGTCCGGCGGGGGGCACCTACAATGAGCAGTTCTTC
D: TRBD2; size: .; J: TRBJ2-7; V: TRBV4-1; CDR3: CASSQVIAGGYEQYF; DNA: TGCGCCAGCAGCCAAGTAATAGCGGGAGGGTACGAGCAGTACTTC
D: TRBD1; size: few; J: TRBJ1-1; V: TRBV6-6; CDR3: CASSYRRDRKEIEAFF; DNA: TGTGCCAGCAGTTACCGACGGGACAGAAAGGAGATTGAAGCTTTCTTT
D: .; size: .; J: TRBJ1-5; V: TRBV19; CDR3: CASSIGGGTRGQPQHF; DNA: TGTGCCAGTAGTATTGGGGGCGGAACTAGGGGCCAGCCCCAGCATTTT